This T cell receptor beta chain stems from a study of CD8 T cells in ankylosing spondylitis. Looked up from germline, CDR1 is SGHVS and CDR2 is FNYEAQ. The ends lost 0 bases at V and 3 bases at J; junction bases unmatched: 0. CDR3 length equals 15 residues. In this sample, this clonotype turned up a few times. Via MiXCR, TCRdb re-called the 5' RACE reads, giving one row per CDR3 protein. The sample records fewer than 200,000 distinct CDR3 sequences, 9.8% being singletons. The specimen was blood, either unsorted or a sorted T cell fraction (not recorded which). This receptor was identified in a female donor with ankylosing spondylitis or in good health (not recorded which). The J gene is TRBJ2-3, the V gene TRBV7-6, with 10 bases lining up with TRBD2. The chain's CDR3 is CASSLATSGTDTQYF. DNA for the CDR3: TGTGCCAGCAGCTTAGCGACTAGCGGGACAGATACGCAGTATTTT.